This TCR beta chain stems from a study of T cell changes during pregnancy in multiple sclerosis. The CDR3 sequence is 15 residues long. V lost 2 bases and J lost 5; bases outside the gene matches: 6. The germline CDR1 and CDR2 sequences are SGHVS and FNYEAQ. The protocol was immunoSEQ multiplex PCR, while the TCRdb copy is restricted to in-frame clones and leaves out a portion. The sample holds 60,000 to 75,000 clones, 93% seen once. The sample was CD8+ T cells from peripheral blood mononuclear cells, taken in the second trimester of pregnancy. V is TRBV7-6 and J is TRBJ2-1, with TRBD2 identical over 7 bases. This receptor was obtained from a female donor with multiple sclerosis, enrolled in a pregnancy study. The CDR3 DNA is TGTGCCAGCAGCTTATACGGGAGGAAAGACAATGAGCAGTTCTTC. Residues: CASSLYGRKDNEQFF.